These T cell receptor beta chains were read from a single sample in a study of T cell responses to AZD1222 COVID-19 vaccine. Some clones are missing from TCRdb's copy, which holds only in-frame ones; the method was immunoSEQ multiplex PCR. The sample records some 150,000 clones, more than 80% being singletons. Sequenced material: peripheral blood, taken 28 days after the second AZD1222 dose. Receptors were obtained from an adult who received the AZD1222 COVID-19 vaccine. The CDR3 runs from the conserved cysteine through the conserved F or W. A D gene is named only where the DNA matches it firmly. Rows may omit the clone size; those that give it use once, few, many or a size class.

TRBJ2-7	NA	TRBD2	TRBV6-4	TGTGCCAGCAGTGAACGAGCGGGACCCTCCTACGAGCAGTACTTC	CASSERAGPSYEQYF
TRBJ2-2	NA	NA	TRBV7-9	TGTGCCAGCAGCTTTCCTCTGGGGGCCGGGGAGCTGTTTTTT	CASSFPLGAGELFF
TRBJ2-1	NA	NA	TRBV24-1	TGTGCCACCAGTGATCTCAACAATGAGCAGTTCTTC	CATSDLNNEQFF
TRBJ1-1	NA	TRBD1	TRBV11-3	TGTGCCAGCGACAGGGAGAACACTGAAGCTTTCTTT	CASDRENTEAFF
TRBJ2-7	NA	NA	TRBV5-1	TGCGCCAGCGCCGACTCTGGACCCTCCTACGAGCAGTACTTC	CASADSGPSYEQYF
TRBJ2-7	few	NA	TRBV7-6	TGTGCCAGCAGCCCAATTCTCGCAGTGGGGAGCGAGCAGTACTTC	CASSPILAVGSEQYF
TRBJ1-2	NA	NA	TRBV3-1/TRBV3-2	TGTGCCAGCAGCCAAGCTCGGGGGAATCGCTATGGCTACACCTTC	CASSQARGNRYGYTF
TRBJ1-6	NA	TRBD1	TRBV27	TGTGCCAGCAGTCCTACAGGGGGTAATTCACCCCTCCACTTT	CASSPTGGNSPLHF
TRBJ2-5	NA	TRBD1	TRBV28	TGTGCCAGCAGTTACCAGGGACAGGGATTCGAGACCCAGTACTTC	CASSYQGQGFETQYF
TRBJ2-1	once	NA	TRBV6-5	TGTGCCAGCACCGGCTGGACCTACAATGAGCAGTTCTTC	CASTGWTYNEQFF
TRBJ1-2	once	TRBD1	TRBV7-9	TGTGCCAGCAGACCTACAGGGGAGATCTATGGCTACACCTTC	CASRPTGEIYGYTF
TRBJ1-2	NA	NA	TRBV6-4	TGTGCCAGCAGTGGTCATGGGGACGGAGGGTATGGCTACACCTTC	CASSGHGDGGYGYTF
TRBJ2-5	NA	TRBD2	TRBV7-9	TGTGCCAGCAGCCCCCTGGTCGCCAGCGGGAGGGTCCAAGAGACCCAGTACTTC	CASSPLVASGRVQETQYF
TRBJ2-5	NA	TRBD2	TRBV7-6	TGTGCCAGCAGCTTAGCGGGGGGGACTAGCGGGACCCAAGAGACCCAGTACTTC	CASSLAGGTSGTQETQYF
TRBJ2-6	NA	NA	TRBV18	TGTGCCAGCTCAAAAGATTGGACTGGGGCCAACGTCCTGACTTTC	CASSKDWTGANVLTF
TRBJ2-1	NA	TRBD2	TRBV7-2	TGTGCCAGCAGCTTAAGAGCGGGAAGGAATGAGCAGTTCTTC	CASSLRAGRNEQFF